This TCR beta chain stems from a study of T cells in Graves' hyperthyroidism and ophthalmopathy. This clonotype occurred a few times. The TCR beta CDR3 regions underwent amplification using RNA transcripts as the source. Researchers ran a first-round RT-PCR on the TCR CDR3 using the HTBI primer set. From the multiplex PCR reads, TCRdb called clonotypes with MiXCR, one entry per CDR3 protein. The repertoire consists of roughly 630,000 distinct CDR3 sequences, with 15% to 19% occurring once and the leading ten covering roughly 6.6%. This CDR3 spans 19 amino acids. The V and J ends lost 1 base and 0 bases respectively, with 16 bases between them.

The J gene is TRBJ2-6, the V gene TRBV12-3 or TRBV12-4; D is ambiguous. The sequencing input was blood. The clonotype was recovered from a woman in her twenties or thirties with Graves' hyperthyroidism. Written as DNA, the CDR3 is TGTGCCAGCAGTTTAGAAACAGTTCCTTTAGACTCTGGGGCCAACGTCCTGACTTTC. As protein: CASSLETVPLDSGANVLTF.